The entry that follows covers one T cell receptor beta chain sequence. CDR3 size: 13 residues. Trimming at V came to 7 bases and at J to 6 bases, leaving 6 bases not matched to a gene. CDR1 and CDR2 (germline): SNHLY, FYNNEI. The data were taken from a study of blood T cell repertoires in COVID-19. Turning to the study itself: Italy, Spain and the United States were the sources of the convalescent and acute COVID-19 samples.

Sequenced by immunoSEQ multiplex PCR; TCRdb stores in-frame clones only, minus some. This sample yields 90,000 to 100,000 clones, of which roughly 72% are seen a single time; 20% to 25% belongs to the top ten. Sequencing used peripheral blood. This chain links TRBV2 with TRBJ2-3, with TRBD1 matching over 8 bases. This TCR was recovered from an older woman in a cohort sampled during active or convalescent COVID-19. The CDR3 nucleotides read TGTGCCAGCAAACAGGGGGTGGTCGATACGCAGTATTTT. As protein: CASKQGVVDTQYF.